These 17 T cell receptor beta chains came from one sample sequenced in a study of CD8+ T cells in alopecia areata. TCR sequencing used cDNA made by reverse transcription of extracted RNA. Assay used: immunoSEQ multiplex PCR; TCRdb lists only in-frame clones, some missing. This sample has fewer than 200,000 clones; 58% occur once, and the top ten carry roughly 17%. As for treatment: oral pan-JAK inhibitor, 5-10 mg twice daily. Specimen: CD4+ T cells sorted from blood, collected between weeks 55 and 65, from a patient treated with tofacitinib. Receptors originate from a human donor with alopecia areata.

The chain uses TRBV15 and TRBJ2-3, with D tentatively TRBD2 (6 bases). The V end lost 0 bases, the J end lost 12 bases, and 16 bases lay between the germline ends. CDR1 is LNHNV, CDR2 YYDKDF, per germline (reference sequence). The CDR3 runs 14 residues. Here the CDR3 DNA reads TGTGCCACCAGCAGAGATGGTGGAGGGGCGCCACAGTATTTT. It specifies CATSRDGGGAPQYF.

For the CDR3, the DNA is TGCAGCGTTACACGGCGTTTGGTCGCTGAAGCTTTCTTT. Encoded protein: CSVTRRLVAEAFF. The chain combines TRBV29-1 with TRBJ1-1; D unresolved. CDR1 and CDR2 (germline): SQVTM, ANQGSEA. Between the trimmed V and J ends, which lost 5 bases and 6 bases, there was a span of 16 bases. The CDR3 runs 13 residues.

A word on this clone: Other DNA sequences in the same sample also yield this CDR3. The chain uses TRBV29-1 and TRBJ1-2; D gene ambiguous. Germline-derived CDR1 and CDR2 are SQVTM and ANQGSEA. V was clipped by 3 bases and J by 2 bases, with 4 bases between them. This CDR3 has 11 residues. The CDR3 loop is CSVEENYGYTF. The CDR3 DNA is TGCAGCGTTGAGGAGAACTATGGCTACACCTTC.

This chain connects TRBV25-1 to TRBJ1-1; possible D gene TRBD1, 5 bases. From germline, CDR1 is MGHDK and CDR2 SYGVNS. CDR3 length equals 12 residues. With 3 bases removed from V and 8 bases from J, the gap between germline ends came to 10 bases. In nucleotides, the CDR3 is TGTGCCAGCAGTGAGCCCGGACAAGAAGCTTTCTTT. Translation gives CASSEPGQEAFF.

For this clone: Other nucleotide sequences in the sample specify the same CDR3. The V call is TRBV6-6, the J call TRBJ1-1; D is uncertain. This CDR3 spans 12 amino acids. V shed 6 bases and J shed 1 base, with 6 bases lying between them. In germline, CDR1 is MNHNY, CDR2 SVGAGI (reference sequence). Here the CDR3 reads CASRRENTEAFF. CDR3 nucleotides: TGTGCCAGCAGGCGGGAGAACACTGAAGCTTTCTTT.

J is TRBJ1-2 and V is TRBV29-1; 8 positions match TRBD1. Germline CDR1 reads SQVTM; CDR2 reads ANQGSEA. CDR3 length equals 15 residues. V lost 4 bases to trimming and J lost 5 bases; unmatched junction nucleotides: 12. CDR3 DNA: TGCAGCGTTGTTCCTGCTGGGACAGGTCAATATGGCTACACCTTC. Its protein product is CSVVPAGTGQYGYTF.

The V and J genes are TRBV29-1 and TRBJ2-1; the D is unclear. The V end was cut by 8 bases, the J end by 6 bases, with 11 bases between. CDR3 size: 11 residues. CDR1 and CDR2 (germline): SQVTM, ANQGSEA. The CDR3 coding sequence is TGCAGCACTGACCTCGGCAATGAGCAGTTCTTC. Protein sequence: CSTDLGNEQFF.

The J gene is TRBJ2-7, the V gene TRBV12-5, with D possibly being TRBD1 (6 bases). In germline, CDR1 is LGHNT, CDR2 FRNRAP. The CDR3 spans 12 residues. The ends were cut back, 5 bases at V and 2 bases at J, with 7 bases in the middle. DNA of the CDR3: TGTGCTAGTGGTCGGGACACCTACGAGCAGTACTTC. Protein sequence: CASGRDTYEQYF.

Comments on this clone: This same CDR3 is encoded by further DNA sequences in the sample. This chain links TRBV5-1 with TRBJ2-7; the match to TRBD1 covers 8 bases. CDR1 SGHRS and CDR2 YFSETQ come from the germline V gene. The CDR3 runs to 14 residues. With V trimmed by 2 bases and J by 1 base, 2 bases remained unmatched. CDR3 DNA: TGCGCCAGCAGCTTCGGGACAGGTTCCTACGAGCAGTACTTC. Amino acids: CASSFGTGSYEQYF.

The chain carries TRBV29-1 and TRBJ2-5, with D perhaps given as TRBD1 or TRBD2 (5 bases each). Trimming took 0 bases from V and 7 from J, leaving 9 bases between them. Per germline, CDR1 SQVTM and CDR2 ANQGSEA. CDR3 size: 12 residues. This chain's CDR3 is CSVEDGGGTQYF. The CDR3 DNA reads TGCAGCGTTGAAGATGGGGGTGGGACCCAGTACTTC.

The chain uses TRBV1 and TRBJ2-7. TRBV1 is deemed a pseudogene. This CDR3 spans 12 amino acids. The CDR3 here is CTSSSSRAEQYF. The CDR3, as DNA: TGCACCAGCAGCTCGTCTCGGGCCGAGCAGTACTTC.

The J gene is TRBJ2-1, the V gene TRBV10-3; 11 nucleotides match TRBD1. Germline assignment: CDR1 ENHRY and CDR2 SYGVKD. The CDR3 has 15 amino acids. V was clipped by 4 bases and J by 5 bases; unmatched bases: 4. CDR3 coding DNA: TGTGCCATCAGTGCCTCGGACAGGGGGCACAATGAGCAGTTCTTC. It translates to CAISASDRGHNEQFF.

V is TRBV25-1 and J is TRBJ1-1; D unclear. CDR1 MGHDK and CDR2 SYGVNS come from the germline V gene. Trimming took 3 bases from V and 7 from J, leaving 6 bases between them. CDR3 length equals 11 residues. The CDR3, as DNA: TGTGCCAGCAGTGATTTGGTTGAAGCTTTCTTT. Translated: CASSDLVEAFF.

The V call is TRBV6-1, the J call TRBJ1-2; D call uncertain. The V gene lost 0 bases and the J gene lost 4 bases, with 9 bases spanning the gap. Germline lookup yields CDR1 MNHNS and CDR2 SASEGT. This CDR3 is built from 14 residues. The DNA for the CDR3 is TGTGCCAGCAGTGAAGCCTTTAGGCCCTATGGCTACACCTTC. Its translation is CASSEAFRPYGYTF.

The rearrangement uses TRBV9 and TRBJ2-7, with D possibly being TRBD1 (5 bases). The CDR3 totals 17 residues. Per the germline V gene, CDR1 is SGDLS and CDR2 is YYNGEE. V was pared by 0 bases and J by 2 bases, with 18 bases between. This CDR3 reads CASSVAGLGVGPYEQYF. The CDR3 DNA is TGTGCCAGCAGCGTAGCTGGTTTAGGGGTGGGCCCCTACGAGCAGTACTTC.

V is TRBV29-1 and J is TRBJ2-2, with 7 bases that match TRBD2. The V and J ends lost 7 bases and 7 bases, in that order; junction bases with no gene match: 15. Germline CDR1 is SQVTM and CDR2 is ANQGSEA. This CDR3 is 15 amino acids long. DNA for the CDR3: TGCAGCGCCACCTCAGGGAGGGTTGGAGGCGGGGAGCTGTTTTTT. Amino acid sequence: CSATSGRVGGGELFF.

The CDR3: CAWSVPENTEAFF. The CDR3 DNA sequence: TGTGCCTGGAGTGTACCGGAGAACACTGAAGCTTTCTTT. The rearrangement links TRBV30 to TRBJ1-1; no clear D. The CDR3 contains 13 residues. V was trimmed by 0 bases and J by 1 base, leaving 6 bases between them. Germline V gives CDR1 GTSNPN, CDR2 SVGIG (reference sequence).